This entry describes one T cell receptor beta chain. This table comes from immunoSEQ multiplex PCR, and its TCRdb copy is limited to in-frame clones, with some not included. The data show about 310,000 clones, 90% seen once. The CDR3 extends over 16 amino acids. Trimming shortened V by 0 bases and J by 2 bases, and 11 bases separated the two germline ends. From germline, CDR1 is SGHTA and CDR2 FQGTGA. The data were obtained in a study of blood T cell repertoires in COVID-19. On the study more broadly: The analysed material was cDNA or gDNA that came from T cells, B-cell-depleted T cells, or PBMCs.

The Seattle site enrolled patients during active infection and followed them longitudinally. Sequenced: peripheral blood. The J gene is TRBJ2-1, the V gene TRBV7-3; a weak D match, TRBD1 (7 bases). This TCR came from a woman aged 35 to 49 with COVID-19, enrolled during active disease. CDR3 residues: CASSLTAGGTYNEQFF. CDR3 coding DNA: TGTGCCAGCAGCTTAACAGCAGGGGGGACCTACAATGAGCAGTTCTTC.